In its sample, the clone carrying this T cell receptor (beta chain) was seen a few times. Its antigen is currently unknown. This specimen comes from a study of cytomegalovirus exposure and HLA in healthy donors. Overall study results and limits: For TCR beta chains, V- and J-gene trimming was later linked to a missense DCLRE1C variant. Immune exposure was documented only through CMV serostatus. Most TCR beta V segments were productive about 90% or about 30% of the time in an earlier analysis.

Primers included in the PCR were 60 Vbeta and 13 Jbeta primers. Sequencing used immunoSEQ multiplex PCR; TCRdb keeps in-frame clones, though not all of them. There are about 210,000 clones in the sample; 60% to 80% occur only once, and roughly 1.9% lies in the top ten. The specimen was PBMCs. The TCR comes from a male donor in good health and CMV-seronegative.

The CDR3 is CASSLKKGALRGETQYF. The CDR3 DNA follows: TGTGCCAGCAGCTTGAAAAAAGGGGCATTACGGGGGGAGACCCAGTACTTC. This chain connects TRBV5-6 to TRBJ2-5; possible D gene TRBD2, 6 bases. V was pared by 1 base and J by 5 bases, with 21 bases between. This CDR3 contains 17 residues. Per germline, CDR1 SGHDT and CDR2 YYEEEE.